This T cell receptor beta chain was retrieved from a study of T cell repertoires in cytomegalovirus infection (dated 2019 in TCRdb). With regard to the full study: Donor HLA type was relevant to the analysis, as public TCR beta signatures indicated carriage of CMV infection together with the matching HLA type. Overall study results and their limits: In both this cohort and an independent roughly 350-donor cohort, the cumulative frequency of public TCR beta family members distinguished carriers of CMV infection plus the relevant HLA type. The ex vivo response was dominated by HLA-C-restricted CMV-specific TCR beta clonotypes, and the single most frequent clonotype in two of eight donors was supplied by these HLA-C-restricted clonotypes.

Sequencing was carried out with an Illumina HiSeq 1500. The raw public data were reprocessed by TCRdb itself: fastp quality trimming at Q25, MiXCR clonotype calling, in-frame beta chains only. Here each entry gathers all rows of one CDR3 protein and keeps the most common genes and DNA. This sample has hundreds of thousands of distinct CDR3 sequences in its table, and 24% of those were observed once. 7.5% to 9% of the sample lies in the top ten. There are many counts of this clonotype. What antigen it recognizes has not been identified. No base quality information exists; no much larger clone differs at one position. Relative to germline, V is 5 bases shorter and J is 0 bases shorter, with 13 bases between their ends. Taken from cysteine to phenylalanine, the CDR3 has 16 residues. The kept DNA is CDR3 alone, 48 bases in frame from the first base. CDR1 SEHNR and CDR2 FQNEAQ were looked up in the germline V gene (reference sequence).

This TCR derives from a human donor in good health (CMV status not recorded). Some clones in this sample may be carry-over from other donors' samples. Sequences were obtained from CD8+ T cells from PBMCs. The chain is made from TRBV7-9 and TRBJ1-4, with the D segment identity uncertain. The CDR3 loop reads CASSPPLRATNEKLFF. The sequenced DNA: TGTGCCAGCAGCCCGCCTTTGAGAGCAACTAATGAAAAACTGTTTTTT.